This TCR beta chain comes out of a study of blood T cell repertoires in COVID-19. The data were produced by immunoSEQ multiplex PCR, yet TCRdb's version contains in-frame clones alone and is incomplete. The table has around 130,000 clones, 80% to 85% seen once. This CDR3 contains 13 residues. Trimming took 8 bases from V and 6 from J; bases not matched to a gene: 6. In germline, CDR1 is SNHLY, CDR2 FYNNEI. The V gene is TRBV2, the J gene TRBJ1-1; TRBD1 agrees at 10 bases. Sequencing was done on a sample of peripheral blood. This TCR derives from a human donor in a cohort sampled during active COVID-19. CDR3 protein: CASGQGVVAEAFF. The CDR3 nucleotides read TGTGCCAGCGGACAGGGGGTTGTCGCTGAAGCTTTCTTT. Together with reference TRBV2 and TRBJ1-1, the CDR3 gives the full variable domain: EPEVTQTPSHQVTQMGQEVILRCVPISNHLYFYWYRQILGQKVEFLVSFYNNEISEKSEIFDDQFSVERPDGSNFTLKIRSTKLEDSAMYFCASGQGVVAEAFFGQGTRLTVV.